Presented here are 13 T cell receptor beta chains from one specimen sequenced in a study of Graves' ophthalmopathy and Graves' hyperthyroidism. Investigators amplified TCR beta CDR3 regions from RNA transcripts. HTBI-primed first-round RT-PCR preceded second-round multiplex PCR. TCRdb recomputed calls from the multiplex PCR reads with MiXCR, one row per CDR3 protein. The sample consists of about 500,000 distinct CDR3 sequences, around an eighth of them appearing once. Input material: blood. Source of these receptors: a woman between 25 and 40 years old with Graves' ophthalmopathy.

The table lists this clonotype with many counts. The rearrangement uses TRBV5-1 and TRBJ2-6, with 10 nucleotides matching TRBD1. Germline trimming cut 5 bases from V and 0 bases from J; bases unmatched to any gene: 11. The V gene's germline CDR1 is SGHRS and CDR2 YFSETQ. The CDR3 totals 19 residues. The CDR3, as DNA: TGCGCCAGCAGTCCGACAGGGGGCCGGACCCACTCTGGGGCCAACGTCCTGACTTTC. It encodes CASSPTGGRTHSGANVLTF.

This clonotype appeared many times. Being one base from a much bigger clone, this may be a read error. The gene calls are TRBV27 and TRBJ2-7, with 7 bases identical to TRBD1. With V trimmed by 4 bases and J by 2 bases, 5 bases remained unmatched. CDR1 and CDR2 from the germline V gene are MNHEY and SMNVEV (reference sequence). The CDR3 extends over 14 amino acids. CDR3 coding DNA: TGTGCCAGCAGTTCCCGGGACAGAGCCTACGAGCAGTACTTC. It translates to CASSSRDRAYEQYF.

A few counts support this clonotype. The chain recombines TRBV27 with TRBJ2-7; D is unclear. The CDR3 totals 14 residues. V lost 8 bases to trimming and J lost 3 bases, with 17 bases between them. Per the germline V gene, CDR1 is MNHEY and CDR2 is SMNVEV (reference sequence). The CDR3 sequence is CASLPRVPLYEQYF. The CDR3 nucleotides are TGTGCCAGCCTACCCCGGGTTCCACTCTACGAGCAGTACTTC.

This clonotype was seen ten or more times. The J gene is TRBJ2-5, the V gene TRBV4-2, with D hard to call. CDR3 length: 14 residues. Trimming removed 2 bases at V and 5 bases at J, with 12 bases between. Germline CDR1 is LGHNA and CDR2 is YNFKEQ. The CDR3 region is CASSQYPLVETQYF. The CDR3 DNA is TGTGCCAGCAGCCAATACCCCCTGGTCGAGACCCAGTACTTC.

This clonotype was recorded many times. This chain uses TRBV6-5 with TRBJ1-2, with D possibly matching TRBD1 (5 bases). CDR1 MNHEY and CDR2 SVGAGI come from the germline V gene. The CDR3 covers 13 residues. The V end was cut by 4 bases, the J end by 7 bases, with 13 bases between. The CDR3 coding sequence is TGTGCCAGCAGTTCGGGGGAATCGTTTGGCTACACCTTC. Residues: CASSSGESFGYTF.

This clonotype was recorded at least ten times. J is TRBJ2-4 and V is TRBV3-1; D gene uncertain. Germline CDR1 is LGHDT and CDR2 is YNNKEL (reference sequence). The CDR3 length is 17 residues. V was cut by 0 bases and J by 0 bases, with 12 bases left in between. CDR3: CASSQERVVLAKNIQYF. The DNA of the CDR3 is TGTGCCAGCAGCCAAGAACGGGTGGTACTAGCCAAAAACATTCAGTACTTC.

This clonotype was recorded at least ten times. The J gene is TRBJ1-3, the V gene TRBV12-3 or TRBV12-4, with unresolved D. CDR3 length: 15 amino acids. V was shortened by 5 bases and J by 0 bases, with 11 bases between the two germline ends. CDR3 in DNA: TGTGCCAGCAGTCTCGGGGTTAGCTCTGGAAACACCATATATTTT. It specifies CASSLGVSSGNTIYF.

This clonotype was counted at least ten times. The DNA for the CDR3 is TGTGCCAGCAGTCGGATTGCGGGGATTGGAGAGACCCAGTACTTC. As protein: CASSRIAGIGETQYF. V usage is TRBV12-3 or TRBV12-4 and J usage is TRBJ2-5; TRBD2 is a possible D gene (6 bases). Trimming shortened V by 5 bases and J by 4 bases, and 17 bases separated the two germline ends. There are 15 residues in the CDR3.

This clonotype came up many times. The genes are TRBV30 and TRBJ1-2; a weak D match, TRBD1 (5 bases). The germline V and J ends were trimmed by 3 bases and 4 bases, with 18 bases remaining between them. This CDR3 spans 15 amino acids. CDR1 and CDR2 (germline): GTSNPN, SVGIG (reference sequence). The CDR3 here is CAWRRATDSGYGYTF. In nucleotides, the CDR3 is TGTGCCTGGAGGAGGGCGACAGACAGCGGCTATGGCTACACCTTC.

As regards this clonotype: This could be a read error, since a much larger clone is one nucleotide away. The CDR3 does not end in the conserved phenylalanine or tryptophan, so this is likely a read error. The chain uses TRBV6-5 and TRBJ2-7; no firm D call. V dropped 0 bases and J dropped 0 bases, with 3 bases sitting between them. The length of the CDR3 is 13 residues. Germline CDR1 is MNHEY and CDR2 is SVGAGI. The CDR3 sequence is CASSYSYSYEQYC. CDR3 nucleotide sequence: TGTGCCAGCAGTTACTCATACTCCTACGAGCAGTACTGC.

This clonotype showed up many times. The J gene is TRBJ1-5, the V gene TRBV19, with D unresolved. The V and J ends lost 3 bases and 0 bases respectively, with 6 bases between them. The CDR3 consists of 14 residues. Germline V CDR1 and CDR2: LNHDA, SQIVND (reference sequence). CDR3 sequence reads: CASSIVYSNQPQHF. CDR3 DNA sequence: TGTGCCAGTAGTATTGTGTATAGCAATCAGCCCCAGCATTTT.

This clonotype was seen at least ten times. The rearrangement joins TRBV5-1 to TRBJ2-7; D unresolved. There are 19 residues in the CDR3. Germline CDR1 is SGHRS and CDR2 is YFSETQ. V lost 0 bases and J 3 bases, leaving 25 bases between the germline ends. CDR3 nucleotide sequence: TGCGCCAGCAGCTTGGGGCTTGGAGTCCCCTACGGGCCGGGCTACGAGCAGTACTTC. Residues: CASSLGLGVPYGPGYEQYF.

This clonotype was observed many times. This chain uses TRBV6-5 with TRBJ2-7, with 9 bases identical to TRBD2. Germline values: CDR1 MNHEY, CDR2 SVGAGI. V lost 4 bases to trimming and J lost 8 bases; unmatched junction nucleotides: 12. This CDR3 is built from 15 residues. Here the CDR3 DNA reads TGTGCCAGCAGTTTTCGACTAGCGGAACGATCGCAGCAGTACTTC. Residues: CASSFRLAERSQQYF.